Sample share makes the clone carrying this T cell receptor beta chain medium-sized (0.01 to 0.1%). The antigen remains unidentified. The CDR3 end is not reached by the read, which stops 3 residues before it; the germline J gene fills it in. Other DNA sequences from this sample encode an identical CDR3 as well. Method: immunoSEQ multiplex PCR; TCRdb's copy keeps in-frame clones and lacks some. Observed in the sample are 35,000 to 50,000 clones, none of them singletons. These data originate in a study of T cell clonality in common variable immunodeficiency. General observations from the study: Shared TCRbeta clones were fewer between CVID subjects than controls.

Trimming stripped 0 bases from V and 5 bases from J, with 8 bases between. CDR3 length: 13 residues. In germline, CDR1 is DFQATT, CDR2 SNEGSKA (reference sequence). This clonotype was sampled from a person aged 18 to 69 in good health. The V call is TRBV20-1, the J call TRBJ2-1; possible D gene TRBD1, 5 bases. Sequencing was performed on peripheral blood mononuclear cells. The CDR3 is CSARDQTDNEQFF. CDR3 bases read: TGCAGTGCTAGAGATCAGACAGACAATGAG.